This T cell receptor beta chain appears in the sequencing data of a study of cytomegalovirus exposure and HLA in healthy donors. At the level of the study: Early release data held tens of millions of unique TCRs from HLA-typed donors. Whole-study results and caveats: HLA-A and HLA-B allele assignments for most subjects were reportedly predicted accurately using TCR beta sequences. Later on, an analysis tied about 17,000 TCR beta sequences to HLA alleles at 0.05 false discovery rate.

Amplification used 60 Vbeta primers and 13 Jbeta primers. Data came from immunoSEQ multiplex PCR; TCRdb stores just in-frame clones and leaves some out. Of about 98,000 clones listed, about 60% were seen once; the top ten hold 4.5% to 5%. On this clone itself: Its antigen is not identified.

The CDR3 is 11 residues long. V lost 5 bases and J lost 6, with 8 bases in between. Germline V gene lookup returns CDR1 DFQATT and CDR2 SNEGSKA (reference sequence). The sample was PBMCs. The chain carries TRBV20-1 and TRBJ2-1; weak D call: TRBD2 (6 bases). This TCR came from a human donor in good health. The CDR3: CSAGDFNEQFF. The CDR3 coding sequence is TGCAGTGCTGGGGACTTCAATGAGCAGTTCTTC.